These 20 T cell receptor beta chains were all obtained from the same sample, sequenced in a study of graft-versus-host responses after intestinal transplantation. Generated by immunoSEQ multiplex PCR, the TCRdb table keeps only in-frame clones and is missing some. The table has just under 65,000 clones, around 86% seen once. Processing was applied to graft tissue in order to liberate intraepithelial and lamina propria lymphocytes. Source: ileum tissue, taken 350 to 400 days after transplant. These receptors all come from a human patient who received an intestinal transplant, so some T cells may come from the graft donor.

CDR3 bases: TGTGCCAGCAGCTTAGTGACAGGGGGCCAACACGAGCAGTACTTC. Translated: CASSLVTGGQHEQYF. This chain links TRBV7-9 with TRBJ2-7, with 10 bases lining up with TRBD1. This CDR3 has 15 residues. J gave up 5 bases and V 1 base, and 5 bases lay outside the gene matches. Per the germline V gene, CDR1 is SEHNR and CDR2 is FQNEAQ (reference sequence).

This chain joins TRBV9 and TRBJ2-7, with D possibly called TRBD1 or TRBD2 (6 bases each). Germline values: CDR1 SGDLS, CDR2 YYNGEE. Trimming cost V 3 bases and J 7 bases, with 14 bases left between them. The CDR3 has 13 residues. This chain's CDR3 is CASSEEGVKEQYF. The CDR3 DNA reads as TGTGCCAGCAGCGAGGAGGGGGTGAAGGAGCAGTACTTC.

The chain combines TRBV15 with TRBJ1-3; unclear D gene. This CDR3 contains 14 residues. CDR1 and CDR2 (germline): LNHNV, YYDKDF (reference sequence). The ends were cut back, 8 bases at V and 4 bases at J, with 15 bases in the middle. The CDR3 loop reads CATRFTETGNTIYF. In DNA, the CDR3 is TGTGCCACCCGGTTCACGGAGACGGGAAACACCATATATTTT. Looking up the rest from reference TRBV15 and TRBJ1-3 gives the full variable domain: DAMVIQNPRYQVTQFGKPVTLSCSQTLNHNVMYWYQQKSSQAPKLLFHYYDKDFNNEADTPDNFQSRRPNTSFCFLDIRSPGLGDTAMYLCATRFTETGNTIYFGEGSWLTVV.

This clone was observed a few times. The sample has other DNA sequences that encode this CDR3 too. This rearrangement joins TRBV9 to TRBJ2-5; 12 bases are shared with TRBD2. Germline trimming cut 0 bases from V and 4 bases from J; bases unmatched to any gene: 7. The length of the CDR3 is 17 residues. Germline-derived CDR1 and CDR2 are SGDLS and YYNGEE. The CDR3 DNA sequence: TGTGCCAGCAGCGTAGGGGCTAGCGGGGGGGCAGGAGAGACCCAGTACTTC. Protein: CASSVGASGGAGETQYF.

This chain uses TRBV4-1 with TRBJ1-3; 7 bases are shared with TRBD1. Germline values: CDR1 MGHRA, CDR2 YSYEKL. The junction had 3 bases not matched to a gene; V was cut back by 1 base and J by 0 bases. This CDR3 has 16 amino acids. The CDR3 DNA reads TGCGCCAGCAGCCAAGGACAGGGCAGCTCTGGAAACACCATATATTTT. Amino acids: CASSQGQGSSGNTIYF.

The gene calls are TRBV5-4 and TRBJ2-5, with TRBD1 as a possible D gene (6 bases). This CDR3 region has 15 residues. V shed 1 base and J shed 5 bases, with 15 bases lying between them. Germline CDR1 and CDR2: SGHNT and YYREEE (reference sequence). CDR3 loop: CASSLYSWGPETQYF. The CDR3 DNA is TGTGCCAGCAGCTTGTACTCCTGGGGGCCCGAGACCCAGTACTTC.

The chain carries TRBV5-4 and TRBJ2-5; 7 positions agree with TRBD1. Trimming removed 4 bases from V and 3 bases from J; junction bases left unmatched: 12. The CDR3 runs to 16 residues. Germline CDR1 is SGHNT and CDR2 is YYREEE (reference sequence). Here the CDR3 reads CASSVLLQGTKETQYF. As DNA, the CDR3 is TGTGCCAGCAGCGTCCTACTACAGGGGACCAAAGAGACCCAGTACTTC.

With respect to this clone: Different DNA sequences within this sample yield the same CDR3. The chain couples TRBV5-4 to TRBJ1-2; D ambiguous. Trimming stripped 0 bases from V and 4 bases from J, with 7 bases between. Germline V lookup: CDR1 SGHNT, CDR2 YYREEE (reference sequence). This CDR3 has 13 amino acids. CDR3 DNA: TGTGCCAGCAGCTTGGATTCGTCCTATGGCTACACCTTC. This codes for CASSLDSSYGYTF.

V is TRBV5-4 and J is TRBJ1-1, with D unresolved. The CDR3 contains 14 residues. V was trimmed by 0 bases and J by 1 base, leaving 7 bases between them. Germline loops: CDR1 SGHNT, CDR2 YYREEE (reference sequence). The CDR3 nucleotides read TGTGCCAGCAGCTTGGATCCAGCGAACACTGAAGCTTTCTTT. Translating gives CASSLDPANTEAFF.

For this clone: This same CDR3 is encoded by further DNA sequences in the sample. The chain joins TRBV7-6 to TRBJ2-2; D may match TRBD1 or TRBD2 (5 bases each). V was cut by 6 bases and J by 3 bases, with 20 bases left in between. The CDR3 sequence is 17 residues long. Germline loops: CDR1 SGHVS, CDR2 FNYEAQ. As DNA, the CDR3 is TGTGCCAGCAGACAAAGAGGGGCGGGCACCTACACCGGGGAGCTGTTTTTT. Encoded protein: CASRQRGAGTYTGELFF. Full variable domain (missing parts from reference TRBV7-6 and TRBJ2-2): GAGVSQSPRYKVTKRGQDVALRCDPISGHVSLYWYRQALGQGPEFLTYFNYEAQQDKSGLPNDRFSAERPEGSISTLTIQRTEQRDSAMYRCASRQRGAGTYTGELFFGEGSRLTVL.

The V gene is TRBV28, the J gene TRBJ2-6, with 14 bases that match TRBD2. Germline values: CDR1 MDHEN, CDR2 SYDVKM. The CDR3 length is 18 residues. The V and J ends lost 3 bases and 2 bases, in that order; junction bases with no gene match: 3. The CDR3 sequence is CASSLPGLAGAGANVLTF. As DNA, the CDR3 is TGTGCCAGCAGTTTGCCGGGACTAGCGGGAGCTGGGGCCAACGTCCTGACTTTC.

This chain connects TRBV2 to TRBJ2-4, with D possibly matching TRBD1 (6 bases). Germline CDR1 is SNHLY and CDR2 is FYNNEI. The CDR3 is made up of 17 amino acids. V was trimmed by 8 bases and J by 0 bases, leaving 20 bases between them. The CDR3 region is CASRDNSYTLAKNIQYF. The CDR3, as DNA: TGTGCCAGCCGGGACAATTCCTACACTTTAGCCAAAAACATTCAGTACTTC.

This clone appeared a few times. J is TRBJ2-5 and V is TRBV7-7; D may be TRBD2 (6 bases). TRBJ2-7 explains the end of the DNA better; the J call may be wrong. Germline V lookup: CDR1 SSHAT, CDR2 FNYEAQ (reference sequence). The CDR3 runs 15 residues. The DNA of the CDR3 is TGTGCCAGCAGCCCCCTAGCGTCCTCCTCCTACGAGCAGTACTTC. Amino acid sequence: CASSPLASSSYEQYF.

V and J are TRBV11-2 and TRBJ2-1; 9 bases are a match to TRBD2. The CDR3 runs 14 residues. V was clipped by 8 bases and J by 5 bases; unmatched bases: 7. CDR1 and CDR2 (germline): SGHAT, FQNNGV. The CDR3 DNA is TGTGCCAGCTTTGGACTAGCGTATCACAATGAGCAGTTCTTC. Its translation is CASFGLAYHNEQFF.

V gene TRBV6-5 combines with J gene TRBJ2-7; TRBD1 might be the D (5 bases). Germline V lookup: CDR1 MNHEY, CDR2 SVGAGI. Deletions cut 0 bases from V and 2 bases from J, with 8 bases between. CDR3 length equals 14 residues. DNA for the CDR3: TGTGCCAGCAGTTACTCACCCAGGGCCTACGAGCAGTACTTC. Residues: CASSYSPRAYEQYF.

The V and J genes are TRBV7-3 and TRBJ2-1; D perhaps matches TRBD2 (6 bases). V was trimmed by 5 bases and J by 6 bases, leaving 14 bases between them. Germline-derived CDR1 and CDR2 are SGHTA and FQGTGA. The CDR3 has 14 amino acids. The CDR3 protein is CASSEGRGINEQFF. The CDR3 coding sequence is TGTGCCAGCAGCGAAGGGCGGGGCATCAATGAGCAGTTCTTC. The full variable domain, with the rest looked up from reference TRBV7-3 and TRBJ2-1, is GAGVSQTPSNKVTEKGKYVELRCDPISGHTALYWYRQSLGQGPEFLIYFQGTGAADDSGLPNDRFFAVRPEGSVSTLKIQRTERGDSAVYLCASSEGRGINEQFFGPGTRLTVL.

V and J are TRBV21-1 and TRBJ2-1. TRBV21-1 is shown as a pseudogene. The CDR3 length is 17 residues. The CDR3 DNA sequence: TGTGCCAGCAGCAAAGTGGGGCGGGACATGGTCTCCAATGAGCAGTTCTTC. Its translation: CASSKVGRDMVSNEQFF.

V and J are TRBV4-2 and TRBJ2-1; no reliable D call. CDR3 length: 16 residues. From germline, CDR1 is LGHNA and CDR2 YNFKEQ. V gave up 0 bases and J gave up 8 bases, with 17 bases separating them. Here the CDR3 DNA reads TGTGCCAGCAGCCAAGACGGAACTCCCCCTCGTGATGAGCAGTTCTTC. Its translation is CASSQDGTPPRDEQFF.

This CDR3 is CAISEVDRVLGYGYTF. As DNA, the CDR3 is TGTGCCATCAGTGAGGTAGACAGGGTTCTAGGCTATGGCTACACCTTC. The chain has TRBV10-3 and TRBJ1-2, with 7 nucleotides matching TRBD1. Germline V lookup: CDR1 ENHRY, CDR2 SYGVKD. The CDR3 has 16 residues. V lost 2 bases and J lost 4; bases outside the gene matches: 10.

The chain recombines TRBV9 with TRBJ2-2; D may be TRBD1 (7 bases). The length of the CDR3 is 19 residues. CDR1 and CDR2 (germline): SGDLS, YYNGEE. The ends were cut back, 4 bases at V and 1 base at J, with 23 bases in the middle. The CDR3 DNA sequence: TGTGCCAGCAGCTCAGGAGGGGGCCACCCAGTTCTGAACACCGGGGAGCTGTTTTTT. Amino acid sequence: CASSSGGGHPVLNTGELFF.